This T cell receptor beta chain was retrieved from a study of cytomegalovirus exposure and HLA in healthy donors. The CDR3 is made up of 15 amino acids. From germline, CDR1 is SGHVS and CDR2 FNYEAQ. With 1 base removed from V and 4 bases from J, the gap between germline ends came to 13 bases. PCR employed 60 Vbeta and 13 Jbeta primers. Generated by immunoSEQ multiplex PCR, the TCRdb table keeps only in-frame clones and is missing some. The data hold over 150,000 clones, with roughly 70% observed a single time. Whole-study findings and limits: Among immune exposure information, only CMV serostatus was available.

Of note for this clone: Its antigen is unidentified.

The receptor was isolated from a woman aged 45 to 65 in good health and CMV-seropositive. Material for sequencing was PBMCs. The V call is TRBV7-6, the J call TRBJ1-1; TRBD1 might be the D (5 bases). The CDR3 loop is CASSLGVQGFTEAFF. CDR3 bases: TGTGCCAGCAGCTTAGGTGTCCAGGGCTTCACTGAAGCTTTCTTT.